This T cell receptor beta chain comes out of a study of Graves' ophthalmopathy and Graves' hyperthyroidism. Overall study findings and caveats: Blood also contained most of the expanded thyroid clonotypes above 0.001 frequency. Its predictions of ophthalmopathy progression gave the model over 65% sensitivity and approximately 72% specificity. Discriminating ophthalmopathy from stable hyperthyroidism, a 13-signature model attained a sensitivity of about 85% and a specificity of approximately 81%.

V was clipped by 6 bases and J by 3 bases, with 13 bases between them. Germline CDR1 SGHAT, CDR2 FQDESV (reference sequence). CDR3 size: 14 residues. About this clonotype: Its target is not known.

RNA transcripts were the template, and TCR beta CDR3 regions were amplified from them. Second-round multiplex PCR followed a first-round RT-PCR using HTBI primers. TCRdb passed the multiplex PCR reads through MiXCR, listing each CDR3 protein once. The table has 650,000 to 900,000 distinct CDR3 sequences, roughly 40% seen once. This TCR came from an adult man with Graves' ophthalmopathy. The rearrangement joins TRBV11-1 to TRBJ2-3; perhaps TRBD2 as D (6 bases). Sample: peripheral blood. The CDR3, as DNA: TGTGCCAGCAGTGGGGGGAGGTGGACAGATACGCAGTATTTT. This gives the protein CASSGGRWTDTQYF.